This TCR beta chain derives from a study of cytomegalovirus exposure and HLA in healthy donors. In this sample, this clone turned up once. Its antigen remains unidentified. Whole-study findings and limits: Under in vitro conditions, a few CMV-associated chains were confirmed as specific for CMV antigens. Many donors carried some public TCRs, although rarity characterized most TCR sequences.

The PCR was carried out with 60 Vbeta primers and 13 Jbeta primers. Data came from immunoSEQ multiplex PCR; TCRdb stores just in-frame clones and leaves some out. The table records more than 110,000 clones, roughly 76% of them present only once. This TCR came from a man between 18 and 29 years old in good health and CMV-seronegative. The sequenced material came from PBMCs.

The CDR3 sequence: CASSLSTSGQGTPDTQYF. In DNA form, the CDR3 reads TGTGCCAGCAGTTTATCCACCTCGGGACAGGGAACCCCAGATACGCAGTATTTT. The J gene is TRBJ2-3, the V gene TRBV27; 9 bases match TRBD1. The V gene's germline CDR1 is MNHEY and CDR2 SMNVEV (reference sequence). Trimming took 0 bases from V and 4 from J; bases not matched to a gene: 11. The CDR3 is 18 amino acids.